The source of this T cell receptor beta chain is a study of identical twins. Study-wide results and caveats: Out-of-frame alpha sequences common to twins exhibited a surplus of low generation probability. Excess sharing between twins was weaker in beta out-of-frame sequences. The analysis was cross-sectional rather than longitudinal within donors.

This clonotype was recorded a few times. The antigen is undetermined. With template switching, a universal primer site was added, and the cDNA carried unique molecular identifiers. TCRdb reprocessed the 5' RACE reads with MiXCR, giving one entry per CDR3 protein. The table lists some 710,000 distinct CDR3 sequences, approximately 6.1% of them singletons. The CDR3 extends over 16 amino acids. The ends lost 5 bases at V and 3 bases at J; junction bases unmatched: 9. The germline gives CDR1 SGHRS, CDR2 YFSETQ. J is TRBJ1-5 and V is TRBV5-1, with 9 positions matching TRBD1. The sample consisted of naive T cells sorted from blood. The TCR originated in a man aged 18 to 29 in good health. CDR3 in DNA: TGCGCCAGCAGTTCCGGGACAGGGAGTTCCAATCAGCCCCAGCATTTT. It translates to CASSSGTGSSNQPQHF.